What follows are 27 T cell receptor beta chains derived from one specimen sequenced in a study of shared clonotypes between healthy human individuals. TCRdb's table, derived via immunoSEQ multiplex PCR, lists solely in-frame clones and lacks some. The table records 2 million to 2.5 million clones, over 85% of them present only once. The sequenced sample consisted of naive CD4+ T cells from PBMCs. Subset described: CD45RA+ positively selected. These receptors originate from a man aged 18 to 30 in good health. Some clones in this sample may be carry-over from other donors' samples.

DNA of the CDR3: TGTGCCAGCAGCCCCGAAGCTAACTATGGCTACACCTTC. Its protein product is CASSPEANYGYTF. The chain employs TRBV7-3 and TRBJ1-2; D unresolved. The V gene's germline CDR1 is SGHTA and CDR2 FQGTGA. V lost 5 bases and J lost 0, with 7 bases in between. There are 13 residues in the CDR3. Based on the CDR3 plus reference TRBV7-3 and TRBJ1-2, the full variable domain is GAGVSQTPSNKVTEKGKYVELRCDPISGHTALYWYRQSLGQGPEFLIYFQGTGAADDSGLPNDRFFAVRPEGSVSTLKIQRTERGDSAVYLCASSPEANYGYTFGSGTRLTVV.

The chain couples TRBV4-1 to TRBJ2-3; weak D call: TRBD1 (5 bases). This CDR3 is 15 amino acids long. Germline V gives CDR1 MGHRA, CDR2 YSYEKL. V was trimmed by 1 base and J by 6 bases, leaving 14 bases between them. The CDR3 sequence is CASSQVRDSGDTQYF. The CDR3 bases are TGCGCCAGCAGCCAAGTAAGAGACAGTGGGGATACGCAGTATTTT.

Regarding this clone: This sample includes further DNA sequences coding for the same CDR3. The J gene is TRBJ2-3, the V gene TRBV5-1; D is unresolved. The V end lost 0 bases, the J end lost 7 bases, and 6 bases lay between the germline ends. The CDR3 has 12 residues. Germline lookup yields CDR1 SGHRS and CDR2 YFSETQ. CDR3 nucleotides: TGCGCCAGCAGCTTGGGGCTGAATACGCAGTATTTT. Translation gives CASSLGLNTQYF.

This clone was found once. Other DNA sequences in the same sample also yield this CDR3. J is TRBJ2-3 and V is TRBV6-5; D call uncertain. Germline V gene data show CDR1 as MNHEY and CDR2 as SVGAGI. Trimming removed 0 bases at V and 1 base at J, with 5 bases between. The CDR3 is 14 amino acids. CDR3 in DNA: TGTGCCAGCAGTTACTCTGGGCGCACAGATACGCAGTATTTT. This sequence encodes CASSYSGRTDTQYF.

The DNA of the CDR3 is TGCGCCAGCAGCTTTACCGGACAGGGTACGCAGTATTTT. Translating it yields CASSFTGQGTQYF. The rearrangement uses TRBV5-1 and TRBJ2-3; the match to TRBD1 covers 8 bases. In germline, CDR1 is SGHRS, CDR2 YFSETQ. V dropped 2 bases and J dropped 8; count of bases not matched to a gene: 4. The CDR3 has 13 amino acids.

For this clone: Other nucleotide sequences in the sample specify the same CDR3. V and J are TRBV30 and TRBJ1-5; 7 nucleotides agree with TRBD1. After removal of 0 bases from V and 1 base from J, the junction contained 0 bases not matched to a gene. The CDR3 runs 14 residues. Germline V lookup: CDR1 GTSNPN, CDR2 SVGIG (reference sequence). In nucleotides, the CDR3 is TGTGCCTGGAGTGTGGGACAGAGCAATCAGCCCCAGCATTTT. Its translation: CAWSVGQSNQPQHF.

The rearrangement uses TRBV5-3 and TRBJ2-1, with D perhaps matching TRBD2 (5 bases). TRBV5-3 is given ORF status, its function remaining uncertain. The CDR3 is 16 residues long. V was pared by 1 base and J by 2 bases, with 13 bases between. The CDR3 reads CARSLQSGLPYNEQFF. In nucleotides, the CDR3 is TGTGCCAGAAGCTTGCAGTCGGGGTTACCCTACAATGAGCAGTTCTTC.

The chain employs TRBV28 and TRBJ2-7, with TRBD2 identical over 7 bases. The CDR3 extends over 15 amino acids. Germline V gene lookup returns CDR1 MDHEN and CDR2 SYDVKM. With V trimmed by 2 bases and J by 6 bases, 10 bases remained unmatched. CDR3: CASSLQGLDFSEQYF. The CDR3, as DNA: TGTGCCAGCAGTTTACAAGGACTAGACTTCTCCGAGCAGTACTTC.

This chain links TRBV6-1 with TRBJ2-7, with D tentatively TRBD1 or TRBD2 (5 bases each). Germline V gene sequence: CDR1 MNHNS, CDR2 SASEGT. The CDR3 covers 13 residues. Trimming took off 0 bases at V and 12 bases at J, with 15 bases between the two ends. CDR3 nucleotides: TGTGCCAGCAGTGAAGCGCGGCCGTTGAGGGGGTACTTC. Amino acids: CASSEARPLRGYF.

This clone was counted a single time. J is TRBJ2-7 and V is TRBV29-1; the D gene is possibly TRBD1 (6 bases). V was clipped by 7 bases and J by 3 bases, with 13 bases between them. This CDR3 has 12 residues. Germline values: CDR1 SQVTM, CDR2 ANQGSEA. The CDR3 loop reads CSASGQGYEQYF. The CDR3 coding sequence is TGCAGCGCTTCGGGACAAGGCTACGAGCAGTACTTC.

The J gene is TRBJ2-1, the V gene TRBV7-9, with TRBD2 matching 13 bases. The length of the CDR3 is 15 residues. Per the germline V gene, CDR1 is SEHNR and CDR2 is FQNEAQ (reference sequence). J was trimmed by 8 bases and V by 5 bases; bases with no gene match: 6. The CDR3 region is CASSHGTSGTDEQFF. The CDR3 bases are TGTGCCAGCAGCCACGGGACTAGCGGGACCGATGAGCAGTTCTTC.

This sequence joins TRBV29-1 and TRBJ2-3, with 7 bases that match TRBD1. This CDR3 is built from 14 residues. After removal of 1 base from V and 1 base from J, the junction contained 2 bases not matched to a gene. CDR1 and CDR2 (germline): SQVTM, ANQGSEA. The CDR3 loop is CSVEGQGGTDTQYF. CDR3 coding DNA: TGCAGCGTTGAAGGGCAGGGGGGCACAGATACGCAGTATTTT.

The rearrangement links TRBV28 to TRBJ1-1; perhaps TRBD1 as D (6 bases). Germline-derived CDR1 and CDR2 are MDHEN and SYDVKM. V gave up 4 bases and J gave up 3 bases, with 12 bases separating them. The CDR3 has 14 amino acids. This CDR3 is CASSWGALDTEAFF. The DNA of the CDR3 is TGTGCCAGCAGTTGGGGGGCGCTCGACACTGAAGCTTTCTTT.

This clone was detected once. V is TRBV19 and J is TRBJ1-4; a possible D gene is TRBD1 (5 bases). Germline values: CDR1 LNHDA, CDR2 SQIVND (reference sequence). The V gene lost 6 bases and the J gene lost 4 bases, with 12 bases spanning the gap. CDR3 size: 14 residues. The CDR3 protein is CASRGLGDNEKLFF. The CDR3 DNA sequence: TGTGCCAGTAGAGGTTTGGGGGATAATGAAAAACTGTTTTTT.

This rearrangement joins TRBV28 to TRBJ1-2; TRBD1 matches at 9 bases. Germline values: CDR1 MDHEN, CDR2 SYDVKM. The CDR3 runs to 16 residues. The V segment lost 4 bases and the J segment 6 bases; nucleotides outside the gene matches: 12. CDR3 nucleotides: TGTGCCAGCAGTTCCCCAATCGGGACAGGGCGTAATGGCTACACCTTC. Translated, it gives CASSSPIGTGRNGYTF.

The CDR3 DNA sequence: TGTGCCAGTAGTATAGACGGACAGGGGGGAGGCTACAATGAGCAGTTCTTC. Residues: CASSIDGQGGGYNEQFF. The chain combines TRBV19 with TRBJ2-1; 10 bases match TRBD1. Trimming took 0 bases from V and 3 from J; bases not matched to a gene: 5. CDR1 and CDR2 from the germline V gene are LNHDA and SQIVND (reference sequence). The CDR3 contains 17 residues.

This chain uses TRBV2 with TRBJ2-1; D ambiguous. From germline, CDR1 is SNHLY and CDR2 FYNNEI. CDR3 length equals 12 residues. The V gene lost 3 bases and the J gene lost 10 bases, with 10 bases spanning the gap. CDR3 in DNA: TGTGCCAGCAGTGACGATGGGCGAGAGCAGTTCTTC. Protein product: CASSDDGREQFF.

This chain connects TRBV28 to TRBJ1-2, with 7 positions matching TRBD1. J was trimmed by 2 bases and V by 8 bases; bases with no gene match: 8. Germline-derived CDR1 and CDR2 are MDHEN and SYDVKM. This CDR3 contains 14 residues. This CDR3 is CASLSRGGNYGYTF. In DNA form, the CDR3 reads TGTGCCAGCTTATCCAGGGGGGGGAACTATGGCTACACCTTC.

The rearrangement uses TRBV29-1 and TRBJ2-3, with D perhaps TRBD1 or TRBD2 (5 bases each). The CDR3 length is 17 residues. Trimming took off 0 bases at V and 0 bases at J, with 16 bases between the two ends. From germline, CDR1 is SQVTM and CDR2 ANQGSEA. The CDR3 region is CSVEDRRGGTSTDTQYF. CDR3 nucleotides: TGCAGCGTTGAAGACCGGCGTGGGGGAACTAGCACAGATACGCAGTATTTT.

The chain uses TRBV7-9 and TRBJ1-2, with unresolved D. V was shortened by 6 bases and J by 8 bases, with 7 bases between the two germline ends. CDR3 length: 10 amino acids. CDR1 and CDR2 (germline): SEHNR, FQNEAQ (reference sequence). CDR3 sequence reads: CASRDGGYTF. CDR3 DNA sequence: TGTGCCAGCAGGGATGGGGGCTACACCTTC.

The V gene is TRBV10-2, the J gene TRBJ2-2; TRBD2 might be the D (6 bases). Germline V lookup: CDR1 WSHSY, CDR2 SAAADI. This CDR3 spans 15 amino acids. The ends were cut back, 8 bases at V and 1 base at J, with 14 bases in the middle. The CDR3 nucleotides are TGCGCCAGCCGTCGGGCGGGGCTGAACACCGGGGAGCTGTTTTTT. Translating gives CASRRAGLNTGELFF.

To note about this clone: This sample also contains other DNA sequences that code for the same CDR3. This chain's CDR3 is CASRRTGGFETQYF. CDR3 DNA sequence: TGTGCCAGCAGGAGGACAGGGGGCTTTGAGACCCAGTACTTC. The chain joins TRBV6-1 to TRBJ2-5; TRBD1 aligns across 11 bases. The CDR3 is 14 amino acids. With 6 bases clipped from V and 5 bases from J, the junction kept 5 bases outside the gene matches. Germline V gene lookup returns CDR1 MNHNS and CDR2 SASEGT.

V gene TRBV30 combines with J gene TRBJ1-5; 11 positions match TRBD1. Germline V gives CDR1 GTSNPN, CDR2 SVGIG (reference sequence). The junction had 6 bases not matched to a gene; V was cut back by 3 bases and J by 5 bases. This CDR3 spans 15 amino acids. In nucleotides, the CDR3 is TGTGCCTGGAGGGACAGGGGGCGAACAGATCAGCCCCAGCATTTT. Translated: CAWRDRGRTDQPQHF.

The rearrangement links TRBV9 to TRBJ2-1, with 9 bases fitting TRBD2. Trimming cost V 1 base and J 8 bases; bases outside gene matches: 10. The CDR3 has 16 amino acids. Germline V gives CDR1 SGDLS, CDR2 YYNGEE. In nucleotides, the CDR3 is TGTGCCAGCAGCGTACTGGGTCAAGCGGGAGGCGATGAGCAGTTCTTC. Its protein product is CASSVLGQAGGDEQFF.

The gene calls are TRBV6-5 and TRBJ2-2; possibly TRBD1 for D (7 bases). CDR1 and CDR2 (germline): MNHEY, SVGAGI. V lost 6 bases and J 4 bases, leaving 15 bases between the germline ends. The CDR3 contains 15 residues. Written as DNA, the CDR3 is TGTGCCAGCAGACAACAGGGGACTCCCACCGGGGAGCTGTTTTTT. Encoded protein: CASRQQGTPTGELFF.

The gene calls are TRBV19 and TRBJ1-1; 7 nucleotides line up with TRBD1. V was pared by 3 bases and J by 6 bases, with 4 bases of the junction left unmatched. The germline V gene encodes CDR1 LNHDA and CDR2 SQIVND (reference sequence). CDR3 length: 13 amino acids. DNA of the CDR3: TGTGCCAGTAGTATCGGGACAGCTCCTGAAGCTTTCTTT. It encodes CASSIGTAPEAFF.

CDR3 residues: CASRYRDSKTQYF. Here the CDR3 DNA reads TGTGCCAGCAGGTACCGGGACAGCAAAACGCAGTATTTT. The chain recombines TRBV5-8 with TRBJ2-3, with 7 nucleotides matching TRBD1. The germline CDR1 and CDR2 sequences are SGHTS and YDEGEE. The length of the CDR3 is 13 residues. The junction had 9 bases not matched to a gene; V was cut back by 5 bases and J by 9 bases.